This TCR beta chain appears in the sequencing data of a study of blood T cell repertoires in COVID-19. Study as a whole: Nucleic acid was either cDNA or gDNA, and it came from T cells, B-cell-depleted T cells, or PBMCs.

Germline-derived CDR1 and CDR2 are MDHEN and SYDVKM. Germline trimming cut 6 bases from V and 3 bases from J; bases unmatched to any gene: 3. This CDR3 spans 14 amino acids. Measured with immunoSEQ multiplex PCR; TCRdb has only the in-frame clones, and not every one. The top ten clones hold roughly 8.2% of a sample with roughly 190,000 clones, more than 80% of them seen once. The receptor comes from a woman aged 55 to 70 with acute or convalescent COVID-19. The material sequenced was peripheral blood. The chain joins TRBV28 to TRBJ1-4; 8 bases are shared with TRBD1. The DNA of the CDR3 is TGTGCCAGCAGCCGACAGGGGCCTAATGAAAAACTGTTTTTT. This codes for CASSRQGPNEKLFF.